Sequencing of this T cell receptor (beta chain) was carried out in a study of cytomegalovirus exposure and HLA in healthy donors. The study, taken as a whole, reports: A link between a missense DCLRE1C variant and TCR beta V- and J-gene trimming emerged from a later analysis.

Trimming at V came to 0 bases and at J to 3 bases, leaving 6 bases not matched to a gene. CDR3 length: 17 amino acids. Germline CDR1 and CDR2: LNHNV and YYDKDF (reference sequence). The study ran its PCR with 60 Vbeta and 13 Jbeta primers. The table came from immunoSEQ multiplex PCR; TCRdb's copy has only in-frame clones and leaves some out. This sample has approximately 140,000 clones, with around 80% found just once. In regard to this clone: Its antigen is unidentified.

What was sequenced was PBMCs. The clonotype was recovered from a male donor in good health and CMV-seronegative. V is TRBV15 and J is TRBJ2-3; 10 nucleotides match TRBD2. Here the CDR3 DNA reads TGTGCCACCAGCAGAGATCAGCGGGGGGGCTGGACAGATACGCAGTATTTT. Translation gives CATSRDQRGGWTDTQYF. Together with reference TRBV15 and TRBJ2-3, the CDR3 gives the full variable domain: DAMVIQNPRYQVTQFGKPVTLSCSQTLNHNVMYWYQQKSSQAPKLLFHYYDKDFNNEADTPDNFQSRRPNTSFCFLDIRSPGLGDTAMYLCATSRDQRGGWTDTQYFGPGTRLTVL.